Listed below are T cell receptor beta chains from one sample, sequenced in a study of blood T cell repertoires in COVID-19. Clones were read by immunoSEQ multiplex PCR, and TCRdb kept only the in-frame ones, dropping some. This sample yields around 280,000 clones, of which around 89% are seen a single time; roughly 1.6% belongs to the top ten. Sequencing was carried out using PBMCs or T cells enriched from blood (not recorded which). These receptors were obtained from a woman aged 18-35 years with acute COVID-19. The CDR3 runs from the conserved cysteine through the conserved F or W. D genes are given only for firm matches. Rows give clone size only sometimes, using once, few, many, or a class for an expanded clone.

D gene: NA; clone size: NA; V gene: TRBV14; J gene: TRBJ2-2; CDR3 protein: CASSQVFASTGELFF; CDR3 DNA: TGTGCCAGCAGCCAAGTCTTTGCGAGCACCGGGGAGCTGTTTTTT
D gene: NA; clone size: NA; V gene: TRBV7-2; J gene: TRBJ1-2; CDR3 protein: CASIIAPTQGNYGYTF; CDR3 DNA: TGTGCCAGCATCATAGCCCCGACACAGGGTAACTATGGCTACACCTTC
D gene: NA; clone size: NA; V gene: TRBV6-6; J gene: TRBJ2-7; CDR3 protein: CASSSYYEQYF; CDR3 DNA: TGTGCCAGCAGTTCCTACTACGAGCAGTACTTC
D gene: NA; clone size: NA; V gene: TRBV6-5; J gene: TRBJ2-6; CDR3 protein: CASSRFEAGANVLTF; CDR3 DNA: TGTGCCAGCAGCCGATTTGAGGCTGGGGCCAACGTCCTGACTTTC
D gene: TRBD1; clone size: NA; V gene: TRBV27; J gene: TRBJ1-1; CDR3 protein: CASRWTGGTNTEAFF; CDR3 DNA: TGTGCCAGCAGATGGACAGGGGGAACGAACACTGAAGCTTTCTTT
D gene: NA; clone size: NA; V gene: TRBV5-6; J gene: TRBJ1-2; CDR3 protein: CASALRLFDTF; CDR3 DNA: TGTGCCAGCGCCCTACGCCTTTTCGACACCTTC
D gene: NA; clone size: NA; V gene: TRBV15; J gene: TRBJ1-3; CDR3 protein: CATSPLTTPNGNTIYF; CDR3 DNA: TGTGCCACCAGCCCCCTGACAACGCCGAATGGAAACACCATATATTTT
D gene: TRBD1; clone size: once; V gene: TRBV28; J gene: TRBJ1-4; CDR3 protein: CASSFAGQGSEKLFF; CDR3 DNA: TGTGCCAGCAGTTTTGCGGGACAGGGTAGTGAAAAACTGTTTTTT
D gene: NA; clone size: many; V gene: TRBV28; J gene: TRBJ1-6; CDR3 protein: CASSSSNSPLHF; CDR3 DNA: TGTGCCAGCAGTTCCTCCAATTCACCCCTCCACTTT
D gene: NA; clone size: NA; V gene: TRBV7-9; J gene: TRBJ2-2; CDR3 protein: CASSLALQTHRFF; CDR3 DNA: TGTGCCAGCAGCTTAGCGCTCCAAACGCACAGGTTTTTT
D gene: NA; clone size: NA; V gene: TRBV3-1/TRBV3-2; J gene: TRBJ2-2; CDR3 protein: CASSQDIELFF; CDR3 DNA: TGTGCCAGCAGCCAAGATATCGAGCTGTTTTTT
D gene: NA; clone size: NA; V gene: TRBV6-5; J gene: TRBJ2-7; CDR3 protein: CASSLQGLGSYEQYF; CDR3 DNA: TGTGCCAGCAGCCTCCAGGGATTGGGTTCCTACGAGCAGTACTTC
D gene: NA; clone size: NA; V gene: TRBV3-1/TRBV3-2; J gene: TRBJ1-1; CDR3 protein: CASSQAANQGAFF; CDR3 DNA: TGTGCCAGCAGCCAAGCGGCGAACCAGGGAGCTTTCTTT
D gene: NA; clone size: NA; V gene: TRBV3-1/TRBV3-2; J gene: TRBJ2-2; CDR3 protein: CASSQDRAGCVHTGELFF; CDR3 DNA: TGTGCCAGCAGCCAAGATCGGGCAGGGTGTGTTCACACCGGGGAGCTGTTTTTT
D gene: TRBD1; clone size: NA; V gene: TRBV5-8; J gene: TRBJ2-7; CDR3 protein: CASSPGPGQGGYEQYF; CDR3 DNA: TGTGCCAGCAGCCCAGGCCCGGGACAGGGGGGGTACGAGCAGTACTTC
D gene: TRBD1; clone size: NA; V gene: TRBV19; J gene: TRBJ2-1; CDR3 protein: CASRRDRGPNEQFF; CDR3 DNA: TGTGCCAGTAGACGGGACAGGGGGCCGAATGAGCAGTTCTTC
D gene: NA; clone size: NA; V gene: TRBV3-1/TRBV3-2; J gene: TRBJ1-5; CDR3 protein: CASNIQGQPQHF; CDR3 DNA: TGTGCCAGCAATATACAGGGTCAGCCCCAGCATTTT
D gene: TRBD1; clone size: NA; V gene: TRBV15; J gene: TRBJ1-6; CDR3 protein: CATSVMGQANSPLHF; CDR3 DNA: TGTGCCACCAGCGTTATGGGACAGGCTAATTCACCCCTCCACTTT
D gene: NA; clone size: NA; V gene: TRBV27; J gene: TRBJ2-7; CDR3 protein: CASSLGLAANYEQYF; CDR3 DNA: TGTGCCAGCAGTTTAGGGCTAGCCGCGAACTACGAGCAGTACTTC
D gene: NA; clone size: NA; V gene: TRBV28; J gene: TRBJ1-5; CDR3 protein: CASSLATASNQPQHF; CDR3 DNA: TGTGCCAGCAGCCTAGCCACAGCAAGCAATCAGCCCCAGCATTTT
D gene: TRBD2; clone size: once; V gene: TRBV6-6; J gene: TRBJ2-1; CDR3 protein: CASSRQHGTSGSGEQFF; CDR3 DNA: TGTGCCAGCAGTCGTCAACACGGGACTAGCGGGAGTGGAGAGCAGTTCTTC
D gene: NA; clone size: NA; V gene: TRBV29-1; J gene: TRBJ2-3; CDR3 protein: CSAERPSTDTQYF; CDR3 DNA: TGCAGCGCGGAGCGGCCTAGCACAGATACGCAGTATTTT
D gene: NA; clone size: NA; V gene: TRBV6-4; J gene: TRBJ2-3; CDR3 protein: CASSDSSIHTDTQYF; CDR3 DNA: TGTGCCAGCAGTGACTCATCCATCCACACAGATACGCAGTATTTT
D gene: TRBD1; clone size: NA; V gene: TRBV6-6; J gene: TRBJ2-7; CDR3 protein: CASSYRTGGSSYEQYF; CDR3 DNA: TGTGCCAGCAGTTACCGGACAGGGGGTAGCTCCTACGAGCAGTACTTC
D gene: TRBD2; clone size: NA; V gene: TRBV24-1; J gene: TRBJ2-1; CDR3 protein: CATSDFRWGGVGEQFF; CDR3 DNA: TGTGCCACCAGTGATTTTAGGTGGGGAGGGGTAGGTGAGCAGTTCTTC
D gene: NA; clone size: NA; V gene: TRBV9; J gene: TRBJ1-1; CDR3 protein: CASSALQGWYTEAFF; CDR3 DNA: TGTGCCAGCAGCGCACTACAGGGTTGGTACACTGAAGCTTTCTTT
D gene: NA; clone size: NA; V gene: TRBV18; J gene: TRBJ2-7; CDR3 protein: CASSPPGGYEQYF; CDR3 DNA: TGTGCCAGCTCACCACCGGGGGGTTACGAGCAGTACTTC
D gene: NA; clone size: once; V gene: TRBV18; J gene: TRBJ1-6; CDR3 protein: CASSPDINSPLHF; CDR3 DNA: TGTGCCAGCTCACCGGACATTAATTCACCCCTCCACTTT
D gene: NA; clone size: few; V gene: TRBV9; J gene: TRBJ1-2; CDR3 protein: CASSVGGTRSYGYTF; CDR3 DNA: TGTGCCAGCAGCGTCGGCGGGACCCGATCCTATGGCTACACCTTC
D gene: NA; clone size: NA; V gene: TRBV30; J gene: TRBJ2-1; CDR3 protein: CCAWSPSFGEQFF; CDR3 DNA: TGTTGCGCCTGGAGTCCATCTTTTGGTGAGCAGTTCTTC
D gene: NA; clone size: NA; V gene: TRBV9; J gene: TRBJ1-6; CDR3 protein: CASSVGAGPGKWSPLHF; CDR3 DNA: TGTGCCAGCAGCGTAGGCGCGGGACCGGGAAAGTGGTCACCCCTCCACTTT
D gene: NA; clone size: NA; V gene: TRBV7-6; J gene: TRBJ2-5; CDR3 protein: CASSSPPLERDTETQYF; CDR3 DNA: TGTGCCAGCAGCTCCCCGCCCCTTGAGCGGGACACGGAGACCCAGTACTTC
D gene: TRBD2; clone size: NA; V gene: TRBV4-1; J gene: TRBJ2-3; CDR3 protein: CASSQVPFASGSPASTDTQYF; CDR3 DNA: TGCGCCAGCAGCCAAGTCCCTTTTGCTAGCGGGAGTCCCGCTAGCACAGATACGCAGTATTTT
D gene: NA; clone size: once; V gene: TRBV19; J gene: TRBJ2-7; CDR3 protein: CASSTLAAGYYEQYF; CDR3 DNA: TGTGCCAGTAGTACCCTGGCGGCGGGATACTACGAGCAGTACTTC
D gene: NA; clone size: NA; V gene: TRBV15; J gene: TRBJ1-6; CDR3 protein: CATSRDGGSRSPLHF; CDR3 DNA: TGTGCCACCAGCAGAGATGGGGGGAGCCGGTCACCCCTCCACTTT
D gene: NA; clone size: few; V gene: TRBV4-2; J gene: TRBJ2-5; CDR3 protein: CASSQGVAGGFKYF; CDR3 DNA: TGTGCCAGCAGCCAAGGTGTGGCGGGCGGGTTTAAGTACTTC
D gene: NA; clone size: NA; V gene: TRBV20-1; J gene: TRBJ1-1; CDR3 protein: CSARGDTQLFF; CDR3 DNA: TGCAGTGCTAGAGGAGACACCCAACTTTTCTTT
D gene: NA; clone size: once; V gene: TRBV7-9; J gene: TRBJ1-2; CDR3 protein: CASSVQGYGYTF; CDR3 DNA: TGTGCCAGCAGCGTACAGGGATATGGCTACACCTTC
D gene: NA; clone size: NA; V gene: TRBV11-1; J gene: TRBJ2-7; CDR3 protein: CASSLRRSYEQYF; CDR3 DNA: TGTGCCAGCAGCTTACGACGGAGCTACGAGCAGTACTTC
D gene: TRBD2; clone size: once; V gene: TRBV7-6; J gene: TRBJ2-7; CDR3 protein: CASSLGGALAVYEQYF; CDR3 DNA: TGTGCCAGCAGCCTCGGAGGAGCACTAGCGGTATACGAGCAGTACTTC
D gene: NA; clone size: NA; V gene: TRBV11-2; J gene: TRBJ1-2; CDR3 protein: CASSSSRGNYGYTF; CDR3 DNA: TGTGCCAGCAGCTCGTCCAGGGGTAACTATGGCTACACCTTC
D gene: TRBD1; clone size: NA; V gene: TRBV18; J gene: TRBJ2-7; CDR3 protein: CASSLGTGDTYEQYF; CDR3 DNA: TGTGCCAGCTCGCTAGGGACAGGGGATACCTACGAGCAGTACTTC
D gene: TRBD1; clone size: once; V gene: TRBV6-5; J gene: TRBJ1-2; CDR3 protein: CASSYSRQGEAGYTF; CDR3 DNA: TGTGCCAGCAGTTACTCCCGACAGGGGGAGGCTGGCTACACCTTC
D gene: TRBD2; clone size: NA; V gene: TRBV7-9; J gene: TRBJ2-1; CDR3 protein: CASSPAGGPRNEQFF; CDR3 DNA: TGTGCCAGCAGCCCAGCGGGAGGGCCACGGAATGAGCAGTTCTTC
D gene: TRBD1; clone size: NA; V gene: TRBV5-8; J gene: TRBJ2-5; CDR3 protein: CASSLVTGGQETQYF; CDR3 DNA: TGTGCCAGCAGCTTGGTGACAGGGGGCCAAGAGACCCAGTACTTC